What follows describes a single TCR beta chain. Its antigen is not identified. Genomic DNA (from each subset) was split evenly across several immunoSEQ plates. Sequencing used immunoSEQ multiplex PCR; TCRdb keeps in-frame clones, though not all of them. The table lists 1.4 million or so clones, roughly 98.5% of them singletons, with around 0.33% in the top ten. The CDR3 is made up of 13 amino acids. Per germline, CDR1 LNHDA and CDR2 SQIVND (reference sequence). V was clipped by 3 bases and J by 9 bases, with 12 bases between them. The data belong to a study of shared clonotypes between healthy human individuals. Whole-study findings and limits: Since donors were few, the genetic and exposure-history diversity represented was limited. It was only blood that was sampled, and tissue repertoires likely differ.

V is TRBV19 and J is TRBJ2-1; D is perhaps TRBD1 or TRBD2 (6 bases each). This sequence originates from a man aged 25-45 years in good health. Sequences were obtained from naive CD4+ T cells sorted from blood. Described subset: CD45RA+ positively selected. Written as DNA, the CDR3 is TGTGCCAGTAGTATCGAACAGGGAGGTGAGCAGTTCTTC. Its translation: CASSIEQGGEQFF.